The 25 T cell receptor beta chains presented below share a single source sample, sequenced in a study of blood T cell repertoires in COVID-19. Only in-frame clones appear in the TCRdb table, and some are missing; sequencing was by immunoSEQ multiplex PCR. The sample lists roughly 66,000 clones; approximately 84% were seen once. The sequenced material came from peripheral blood. Every receptor here comes from an older woman with acute or convalescent COVID-19.

This sequence joins TRBV2 and TRBJ1-5; a possible D gene is TRBD1 (6 bases). Per the germline V gene, CDR1 is SNHLY and CDR2 is FYNNEI. There are 14 residues in the CDR3. The ends were cut back, 6 bases at V and 2 bases at J, with 11 bases in the middle. In DNA form, the CDR3 reads TGTGCCAGCAGGGCGGGGGCCGGCAATCAGCCCCAGCATTTT. It translates to CASRAGAGNQPQHF.

The chain recombines TRBV6-1 with TRBJ1-4; TRBD1 matches 9 bases. Germline CDR1 is MNHNS and CDR2 is SASEGT. Germline trimming cut 3 bases from V and 8 bases from J; bases unmatched to any gene: 7. The CDR3 length is 15 residues. The DNA for the CDR3 is TGTGCCAGCAGTGAGCCGGGACAGGGAGGAGAAAAACTGTTTTTT. Amino acids: CASSEPGQGGEKLFF.

As to this clone: Additional DNA sequences in this sample encode the identical CDR3. The chain carries TRBV7-2 and TRBJ2-3; possible D gene TRBD2, 5 bases. From germline, CDR1 is SGHTA and CDR2 FQGNSA. This CDR3 is built from 14 residues. The germline V and J ends were trimmed by 6 bases and 2 bases, with 12 bases remaining between them. The CDR3 DNA reads TGTGCCAGCAGTCGCGGGCTGCTCACAGATACGCAGTATTTT. The encoded protein is CASSRGLLTDTQYF.

The genes are TRBV4-2 and TRBJ1-2; 7 nucleotides agree with TRBD1. The CDR3 loop spans 14 amino acids. Germline values: CDR1 LGHNA, CDR2 YNFKEQ. V gave up 2 bases and J gave up 8 bases; unmatched junction bases: 8. DNA of the CDR3: TGTGCCAGCAGCCAATCGACAGGGTTGGGCGGCTACACCTTC. This sequence encodes CASSQSTGLGGYTF.

V gene TRBV19 combines with J gene TRBJ2-1; D is ambiguous. The CDR3 runs 18 residues. Trimming took off 3 bases at V and 0 bases at J, with 18 bases between the two ends. In germline, CDR1 is LNHDA, CDR2 SQIVND (reference sequence). The CDR3 reads CASSMGRPTQSSYNEQFF. The CDR3 DNA follows: TGTGCCAGTAGTATGGGCAGGCCCACCCAGAGCTCCTACAATGAGCAGTTCTTC.

A single count supports this clone. The rearrangement uses TRBV9 and TRBJ2-1; 9 positions match TRBD1. The CDR3 length is 18 residues. CDR1 SGDLS and CDR2 YYNGEE come from the germline V gene. J lost 7 bases, V lost 0 bases, and 14 bases had no gene match. CDR3 loop: CASSVAGVDRGSENEQFF. CDR3 coding DNA: TGTGCCAGCAGCGTAGCTGGGGTGGACAGGGGTTCAGAGAATGAGCAGTTCTTC.

This chain uses TRBV7-6 with TRBJ2-2; D may be TRBD2 (6 bases). The CDR3 loop spans 15 amino acids. The germline V and J ends were trimmed by 6 bases and 5 bases, with 16 bases remaining between them. CDR1 is SGHVS, CDR2 FNYEAQ, per germline. The CDR3 coding sequence is TGTGCCAGCAGTCAAACGGGGGAGCGGACCGGGGAGCTGTTTTTT. Its protein product is CASSQTGERTGELFF.

The chain carries TRBV27 and TRBJ1-6, with D maybe TRBD1 (6 bases). Germline V gene lookup returns CDR1 MNHEY and CDR2 SMNVEV (reference sequence). Trimming stripped 11 bases from V and 9 bases from J, with 20 bases between. The CDR3 has 14 amino acids. The CDR3, as DNA: TGTGCCCAGGGGTCTCCGTCAGTCGGTTCACCCCTCCACTTT. This codes for CAQGSPSVGSPLHF.

A few counts support this clone. V usage is TRBV19 and J usage is TRBJ2-5; a possible D gene is TRBD2 (5 bases). Trimming removed 5 bases at V and 0 bases at J, with 19 bases between. Germline CDR1 reads LNHDA; CDR2 reads SQIVND (reference sequence). CDR3 length equals 17 residues. The CDR3 region is CASSLTPRRVHQETQYF. The DNA of the CDR3 is TGTGCCAGTAGTCTAACCCCGCGGCGGGTACACCAAGAGACCCAGTACTTC. Full variable domain (rest looked up from reference TRBV19 and TRBJ2-5): DGGITQSPKYLFRKEGQNVTLSCEQNLNHDAMYWYRQDPGQGLRLIYYSQIVNDFQKGDIAEGYSVSREKKESFPLTVTSAQKNPTAFYLCASSLTPRRVHQETQYFGPGTRLLVL.

The rearrangement uses TRBV7-9 and TRBJ1-1; D is ambiguous. Trimming removed 1 base from V and 8 bases from J, with 11 bases in between. The germline gives CDR1 SEHNR, CDR2 FQNEAQ (reference sequence). The CDR3 is 13 residues long. CDR3 sequence reads: CASSLVSGGEAFF. The DNA of the CDR3 is TGTGCCAGCAGCTTAGTGTCTGGAGGAGAAGCTTTCTTT. Complete variable domain (other parts from reference TRBV7-9 and TRBJ1-1): DTGVSQNPRHKITKRGQNVTFRCDPISEHNRLYWYRQTLGQGPEFLTYFQNEAQLEKSRLLSDRFSAERPKGSFSTLEIQRTEQGDSAMYLCASSLVSGGEAFFGQGTRLTVV.

The CDR3 DNA follows: TGCGCCAGCAGCCCAGGGGATATAGTATACGAGCAGTACTTC. It yields the protein CASSPGDIVYEQYF. V usage is TRBV5-1 and J usage is TRBJ2-7; possibly TRBD1 for D (6 bases). Trimming pared 4 bases from V and 4 bases from J, leaving 15 bases between. The CDR3 has 14 residues. Germline assignment: CDR1 SGHRS and CDR2 YFSETQ.

J is TRBJ1-1 and V is TRBV5-1, with a weak D call TRBD1 (6 bases). The V and J ends lost 3 bases and 5 bases respectively, with 11 bases between them. CDR1 SGHRS and CDR2 YFSETQ come from the germline V gene. This CDR3 has 13 residues. CDR3 nucleotides: TGCGCCAGCAGCTCACAGGGATGGACTGAAGCTTTCTTT. Protein sequence: CASSSQGWTEAFF.

The rearrangement joins TRBV10-1 to TRBJ2-3, with D possibly TRBD1 on 5 matching bases. The V gene's germline CDR1 is WNHNN and CDR2 SYGVQD (reference sequence). CDR3 size: 13 residues. Trimming took 7 bases from V and 7 from J, leaving 15 bases between them. DNA for the CDR3: TGCGCCAGCACCGACAACGACAGACATACGCAGTATTTT. Its protein is CASTDNDRHTQYF.

This clone has a handful of counts. V and J are TRBV6-1 and TRBJ2-2; D not resolved. This CDR3 is 13 amino acids long. With 3 bases removed from V and 5 bases from J, the gap between germline ends came to 7 bases. Per the germline V gene, CDR1 is MNHNS and CDR2 is SASEGT. This chain's CDR3 is CASSDTATGELFF. The CDR3, as DNA: TGTGCCAGCAGTGATACAGCTACCGGGGAGCTGTTTTTT.

This chain joins TRBV5-6 and TRBJ1-4, with D possibly being TRBD1 (5 bases). V lost 2 bases and J 8 bases, leaving 10 bases between the germline ends. The CDR3 contains 13 residues. CDR1 SGHDT and CDR2 YYEEEE come from the germline V gene. CDR3 DNA: TGTGCCAGCAGCTTCGGAGGGGACGAAAAACTGTTTTTT. Its translation is CASSFGGDEKLFF.

This rearrangement joins TRBV21-1 to TRBJ2-4; the D segment call TRBD1 is taken from the table without a DNA check. TRBV21-1 is a pseudogene segment. This CDR3 has 15 amino acids. CDR3 amino acids: CASSNRDKAKNIQYF. The CDR3 bases are TGTGCCAGCAGCAACCGGGACAAGGCCAAAAACATTCAGTACTTC.

The rearrangement uses TRBV6-4 and TRBJ2-1, with TRBD2 identical over 10 bases. V was pared by 2 bases and J by 6 bases, with 4 bases of the junction left unmatched. The length of the CDR3 is 15 residues. Germline V gene lookup returns CDR1 MRHNA and CDR2 SNTAGT. As DNA, the CDR3 is TGTGCCAGCAGTGACGGAAGCGGGGGGGGCAATGAGCAGTTCTTC. Protein product: CASSDGSGGGNEQFF.

The chain employs TRBV5-1 and TRBJ2-7; 8 nucleotides match TRBD2. Germline V CDR1 and CDR2: SGHRS, YFSETQ. This CDR3 has 16 residues. The junction had 10 bases not matched to a gene; V was cut back by 4 bases and J by 1 base. The CDR3 loop is CASSPGGTGRSYEQYF. The DNA for the CDR3 is TGCGCCAGCAGCCCGGGGGGGACGGGGAGGTCCTACGAGCAGTACTTC. Supplemented by reference TRBV5-1 and TRBJ2-7, the full variable domain reads KAGVTQTPRYLIKTRGQQVTLSCSPISGHRSVSWYQQTPGQGLQFLFEYFSETQRNKGNFPGRFSGRQFSNSRSEMNVSTLELGDSALYLCASSPGGTGRSYEQYFGPGTRLTVT.

The chain has TRBV7-9 and TRBJ2-5; 8 nucleotides align to TRBD2. V shed 4 bases and J 0 bases; nucleotides not matched to a gene: 4. In germline, CDR1 is SEHNR, CDR2 FQNEAQ (reference sequence). CDR3 size: 15 residues. For the CDR3, the DNA is TGTGCCAGCAGCTCCGCGGGGGGCTACCAAGAGACCCAGTACTTC. It codes for CASSSAGGYQETQYF.

The V and J genes are TRBV11-2 and TRBJ2-2; 8 bases agree with TRBD2. Germline CDR1 SGHAT, CDR2 FQNNGV. With V trimmed by 5 bases and J by 3 bases, 8 bases remained unmatched. The CDR3 consists of 16 residues. In nucleotides, the CDR3 is TGTGCCAGCAGCGTGCCCGGGGGGGTATACACCGGGGAGCTGTTTTTT. Protein sequence: CASSVPGGVYTGELFF.

The genes are TRBV7-2 and TRBJ2-7; tentative D call: TRBD2 (5 bases). V was clipped by 1 base and J by 0 bases, with 10 bases between them. CDR3 size: 15 residues. Germline V gives CDR1 SGHTA, CDR2 FQGNSA. CDR3 coding DNA: TGTGCCAGCAGCTTAGACGCGACTACCTCCTACGAGCAGTACTTC. Translation gives CASSLDATTSYEQYF. The entire variable domain, with the rest obtained from reference TRBV7-2 and TRBJ2-7, is as follows: GAGVSQSPSNKVTEKGKDVELRCDPISGHTALYWYRQSLGQGLEFLIYFQGNSAPDKSGLPSDRFSAERTGGSVSTLTIQRTQQEDSAVYLCASSLDATTSYEQYFGPGTRLTVT.

The rearrangement links TRBV30 to TRBJ2-2, with unresolved D. V lost 0 bases, J lost 3 bases, and 8 bases lay in between. Germline CDR1 GTSNPN, CDR2 SVGIG (reference sequence). The CDR3 runs to 14 residues. DNA of the CDR3: TGTGCCTGGAGTGTACTCCTTGACACCGGGGAGCTGTTTTTT. Protein product: CAWSVLLDTGELFF.

This clone was detected only a few times. This rearrangement joins TRBV13 to TRBJ2-1; D ambiguous. The germline V gene has CDR1 PRHDT and CDR2 FYEKMQ (reference sequence). The CDR3 is 11 amino acids. With 5 bases removed from V and 5 bases from J, the gap between germline ends came to 4 bases. DNA for the CDR3: TGTGCCAGCAGCATAAACAATGAGCAGTTCTTC. Residues: CASSINNEQFF.

The chain combines TRBV5-1 with TRBJ2-3; TRBD2 agrees at 9 bases. Germline CDR1 is SGHRS and CDR2 is YFSETQ. This CDR3 has 16 amino acids. V trimming: 5 bases; J trimming: 0 bases; junction bases outside the gene matches: 7. CDR3 in DNA: TGCGCCAGCAGTTTTCTAGCGGGGTCTAGCACAGATACGCAGTATTTT. Translated: CASSFLAGSSTDTQYF.

This clone has only a few counts. In DNA, the CDR3 is TGCGCCAGCAACCGACAGACTGGGGCCAACGTCCTGACTTTC. It encodes CASNRQTGANVLTF. The chain links TRBV5-1 to TRBJ2-6; D possibly corresponds to TRBD1 (5 bases). The CDR3 totals 14 residues. Germline CDR1 and CDR2: SGHRS and YFSETQ. Between the trimmed V and J ends, which lost 6 bases and 2 bases, there was a span of 9 bases.